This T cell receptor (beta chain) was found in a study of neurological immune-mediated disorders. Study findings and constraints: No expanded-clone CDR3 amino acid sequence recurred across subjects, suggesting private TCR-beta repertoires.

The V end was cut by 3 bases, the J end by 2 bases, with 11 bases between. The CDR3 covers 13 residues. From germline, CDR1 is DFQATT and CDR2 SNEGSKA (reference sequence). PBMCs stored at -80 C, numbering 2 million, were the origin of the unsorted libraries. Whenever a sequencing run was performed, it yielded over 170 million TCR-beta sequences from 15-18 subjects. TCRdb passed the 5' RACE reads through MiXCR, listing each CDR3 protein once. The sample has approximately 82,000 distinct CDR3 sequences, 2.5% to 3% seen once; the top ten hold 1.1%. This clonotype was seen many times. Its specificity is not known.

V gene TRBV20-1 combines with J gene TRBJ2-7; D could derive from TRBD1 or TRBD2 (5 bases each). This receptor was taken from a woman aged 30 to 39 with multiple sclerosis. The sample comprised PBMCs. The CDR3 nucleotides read TGCAGTGCTAGGAGGGACGGGCCCTACGAGCAGTACTTC. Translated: CSARRDGPYEQYF.